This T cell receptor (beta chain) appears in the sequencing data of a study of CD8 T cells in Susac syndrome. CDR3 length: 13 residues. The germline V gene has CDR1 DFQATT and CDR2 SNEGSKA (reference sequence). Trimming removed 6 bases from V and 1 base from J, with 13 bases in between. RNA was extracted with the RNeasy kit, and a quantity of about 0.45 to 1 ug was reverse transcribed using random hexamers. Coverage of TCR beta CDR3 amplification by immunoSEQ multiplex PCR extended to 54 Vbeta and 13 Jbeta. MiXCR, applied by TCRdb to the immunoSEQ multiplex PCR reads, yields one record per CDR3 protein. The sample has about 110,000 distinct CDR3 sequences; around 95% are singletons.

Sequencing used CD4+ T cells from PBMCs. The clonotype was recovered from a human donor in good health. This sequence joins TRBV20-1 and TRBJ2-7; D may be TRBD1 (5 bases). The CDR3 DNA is TGCAGTGCCAGGGATGCCCCGTCCTACGAGCAGTACTTC. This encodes CSARDAPSYEQYF.